This T cell receptor (beta chain) was retrieved from a study of cytomegalovirus exposure and HLA in healthy donors. In the study overall: Some 87 million unique TCRs from HLA-typed donors were held in an early release of data. Broader study findings: The study found most TCR sequences rare, yet found some public TCRs in many donors. CMV serostatus was the only immune exposure information that was available. The study assumed roughly uniform donor sequencing depth for presence/absence analyses.

As for this clone: As yet, its antigen is unknown.

The CDR3 is 15 residues long. Germline CDR1 GTSNPN, CDR2 SVGIG (reference sequence). Trimming took off 3 bases at V and 1 base at J, with 15 bases between the two ends. Primers for the PCR totalled 60 Vbeta and 13 Jbeta. The data were produced by immunoSEQ multiplex PCR, yet TCRdb's version contains in-frame clones alone and is incomplete. The sample has about 180,000 clones, about four fifths seen once; the top ten hold 1%. The receptor was derived from a man aged 25-45 years in good health and CMV-seronegative. The chain is built from TRBV30 and TRBJ1-1; TRBD1 might be the D (6 bases). The sequenced material came from PBMCs. The CDR3 DNA is TGTGCCTGGAGCGCGGATGGCAGGGGGAACACTGAAGCTTTCTTT. Translation gives CAWSADGRGNTEAFF.